Listed below are T cell receptor beta chains from one sample, sequenced in a study of shared clonotypes between healthy human individuals. Clones were read by immunoSEQ multiplex PCR, and TCRdb kept only the in-frame ones, dropping some. The sample holds roughly 680,000 clones; around 77% are singletons and the top ten take under 2%. Source material: memory CD4+ T cells sorted from blood. The receptor source for this set is a woman aged 25 to 39 in good health. Both conserved end residues are part of each CDR3. A D gene is named only where the DNA matches it firmly. A clone size is listed for some rows: how often the clone was seen (once, few, many), or a class if it is expanded.

size | D | J | V | DNA | CDR3
NA | TRBD2 | TRBJ2-1 | TRBV13 | TGTGCCAGCAGCTTAGACGGACTAGCGGGAGGGGCCTCCTACAATGAGCAGTTCTTC | CASSLDGLAGGASYNEQFF
few | NA | TRBJ2-3 | TRBV29-1 | TGCAGCGTTGGGCTGGACAGTGTTACGCAGTATTTT | CSVGLDSVTQYF
NA | NA | TRBJ1-1 | TRBV5-4 | TGTGCCAGCAGCTTGGATAGGCCGACCCGTTTGAGGACTGAAGCTTTCTTT | CASSLDRPTRLRTEAFF
once | NA | TRBJ2-1 | TRBV15 | TGTGCCACCAGCAGAGATCGACTAGTTGAGCAGTTCTTC | CATSRDRLVEQFF
NA | NA | TRBJ1-5 | TRBV5-1 | TGCGCCAGCAGCCCCATGGGGGGGAATCAGCCCCAGCATTTT | CASSPMGGNQPQHF
NA | TRBD1 | TRBJ2-7 | TRBV30 | TGTGCCTGGAGGGGGACAGGGAACTACGAGCAGTACTTC | CAWRGTGNYEQYF
NA | NA | TRBJ2-7 | TRBV18 | TGTGCCAGCTCACCAGTTCGCAGTAGCTACGAGCAGTACTTC | CASSPVRSSYEQYF
NA | NA | TRBJ1-2 | TRBV19 | TGTGCCAGTAGTGTAACGGGATTAAACTATGGCTACACCTTC | CASSVTGLNYGYTF
NA | TRBD1 | TRBJ2-2 | TRBV28 | TGTGCCAGCAGTTCCTCGGGACAGGGGGCGGACGGGGAGCTGTTTTTT | CASSSSGQGADGELFF
NA | TRBD1 | TRBJ2-5 | TRBV7-2 | TGTGCCAGCAGCTTATGGGGGACAGGTTTAGAGACCCAGTACTTC | CASSLWGTGLETQYF
NA | NA | TRBJ1-3 | TRBV18 | TGTGCCAGCTCACCAAAGGACCAGGCAGGAAACACCATATATTTT | CASSPKDQAGNTIYF
NA | NA | TRBJ1-4 | TRBV7-9 | TGTGCCAGCAGCCGTAGTAATGAAAAACTGTTTTTT | CASSRSNEKLFF
NA | NA | TRBJ2-2 | TRBV27 | TGTGCCAGCACTCTATTAGGGCTAGCTGGTGCCGGGGAGCTGTTTTTT | CASTLLGLAGAGELFF
once | NA | TRBJ2-2 | TRBV5-1 | TGCGCCAGCAGCGAGGGTCGTAGAGCCGGGGAGCTGTTTTTT | CASSEGRRAGELFF
NA | NA | TRBJ2-7 | TRBV27 | TGTGCCAGCAGCTTTAGTGGGACCTACGAGCAGTACTTC | CASSFSGTYEQYF
NA | TRBD2 | TRBJ2-1 | TRBV2 | TGTGCCAGCAGTTTACTAGCGGGAGGATACAATGAGCAGTTCTTC | CASSLLAGGYNEQFF
NA | TRBD1 | TRBJ1-5 | TRBV7-2 | TGTGCCAGCAGCTTCATCGACGGGACAGCTCAGCCCCAGCATTTT | CASSFIDGTAQPQHF
many | NA | TRBJ2-7 | TRBV19 | TGTGCCAGTGCCCCAACGAGTTTCGAGGACGAGCAGTACTTC | CASAPTSFEDEQYF
NA | NA | TRBJ2-1 | TRBV2 | TGTGCCACACACGGGTCGGGACATGAGCAGTTCTTC | CATHGSGHEQFF
NA | NA | TRBJ2-5 | TRBV7-9 | TGTGCCAGCAGCTTAGACAGTCTGCAAGAGACCCAGTACTTC | CASSLDSLQETQYF
once | NA | TRBJ2-6 | TRBV28 | TGTGCCAGCAGCTTCATCATTTCTGGCTCTGGGGCCAACGTCCTGACTTTC | CASSFIISGSGANVLTF
few | TRBD1 | TRBJ2-7 | TRBV25-1 | TGTGCCAGCGGGACAGGGTCCTACGAGCAGTACTTC | CASGTGSYEQYF
NA | TRBD2 | TRBJ2-2 | TRBV7-3 | TGTGCCAGCAGCTTAACACCGTTCGGGACTAGCGGGAAGAACACCGGGGAGCTGTTTTTT | CASSLTPFGTSGKNTGELFF
NA | TRBD1 | TRBJ1-3 | TRBV28 | TGTGCCAGCAGGCGGCGGGACAGCTTCCAAACAGCAGGCCACACCATATATTTT | CASRRRDSFQTAGHTIYF
NA | NA | TRBJ1-5 | TRBV2 | TGTGCCACCACTCCAGGGTGGGGTCAGCCCCAGCATTTT | CATTPGWGQPQHF
NA | NA | TRBJ2-7 | TRBV29-1 | TGCAGCGTTGCTTCCCAGTCTCCCGAGCAGTACTTC | CSVASQSPEQYF
NA | NA | TRBJ2-5 | TRBV29-1 | TGCAGCGTTGATTCTGGTAGGGAGACCCAGTACTTC | CSVDSGRETQYF
NA | NA | TRBJ2-7 | TRBV7-6 | TGTGCCAGCAGCTTAGCGGCCGCCTCCTACGAGCAGTACTTC | CASSLAAASYEQYF
few | NA | TRBJ2-1 | TRBV27 | TGTGCCAGCAGTTTACGCAGAATCATCACCAATGAGCAGTTCTTC | CASSLRRIITNEQFF
once | NA | TRBJ1-1 | TRBV28 | TGTGCCAGCAGCGCCCTTGTGGGAGGTTATGAAGCTTTCTTT | CASSALVGGYEAFF
NA | NA | TRBJ1-2 | TRBV7-2 | TGTGCCAGCAGCCTACCGGGGACAACTGGCTACACCTTC | CASSLPGTTGYTF
NA | NA | TRBJ1-5 | TRBV7-8 | TGTGCCAGCAGCCCCCAGCGGGATCAGCCCCAGCATTTT | CASSPQRDQPQHF
once | NA | TRBJ2-7 | TRBV11-2 | TGTGCCAGCAGCTTATACAGAGGAGACTACGAGCAGTACTTC | CASSLYRGDYEQYF
many | TRBD2 | TRBJ2-7 | TRBV5-1 | TGCGCCAGTGGGGCTAGCGGGAGTGGCGAGCAGTACTTC | CASGASGSGEQYF
NA | NA | TRBJ2-3 | TRBV28 | TGTGCCAGCAGTTTAGGAAGGACAATGAGCACAGATACGCAGTATTTT | CASSLGRTMSTDTQYF
once | TRBD2 | TRBJ2-5 | TRBV28 | TGTGCCAGCAGTTACCCCCGAGCTAGCGGGAGGGGAGAGACCCAGTACTTC | CASSYPRASGRGETQYF
few | NA | TRBJ2-1 | TRBV7-8 | TGTGCCAGCAGCTCTGGACGTGTTGAGTTCTTC | CASSSGRVEFF
NA | NA | TRBJ2-1 | TRBV6-1 | TGTGCCAGCAGTGAAATGTTAGCGAACAATGAGCAGTTCTTC | CASSEMLANNEQFF
NA | TRBD1 | TRBJ1-3 | TRBV5-1 | TGCGCCAGCAGCGGAGGGACAGAGGGAAACACCATATATTTT | CASSGGTEGNTIYF
NA | NA | TRBJ1-5 | TRBV5-1 | TGCGCCAGCAGCTTGGCAGGGACACCTTATAGCAATCAGCCCCAGCATTTT | CASSLAGTPYSNQPQHF
NA | NA | TRBJ1-5 | TRBV5-7 | TGTGCCAGCAGCTTGGTCGGGGAGGACAGAACTAATCAGCCCCAGCATTTT | CASSLVGEDRTNQPQHF
NA | TRBD2 | TRBJ2-1 | TRBV27 | TGTGCCAGCAGCCCCCGGTGGAGCGGGGAGTTCTACAATGAGCAGTTCTTC | CASSPRWSGEFYNEQFF
NA | TRBD1 | TRBJ2-1 | TRBV2 | TGTGCCAGCAACCACCCGGGACAGAATCCCAATGAGCAGTTCTTC | CASNHPGQNPNEQFF
NA | NA | TRBJ2-3 | TRBV9 | TGTGCCAGCAGCGGCCATCGAGCGCAGTATTTT | CASSGHRAQYF
NA | TRBD1 | TRBJ1-4 | TRBV5-8 | TGTGCCAGCAGCTTATATACGACAGGGGGCGGTGAAAAACTGTTTTTT | CASSLYTTGGGEKLFF
NA | NA | TRBJ1-1 | TRBV28 | TGTGCCAGCAGTTATTCAGTCGGGCTGTGGGCTTTCTTT | CASSYSVGLWAFF
NA | NA | TRBJ2-7 | TRBV6-6 | TGTGCCAGCGGGGGCAAAGCCTACGAGCAGTACTTC | CASGGKAYEQYF
NA | TRBD2 | TRBJ2-1 | TRBV7-9 | TGTGCCAGCAGCCCACGATTAGCGGGAGTATACAATGAGCAGTTCTTC | CASSPRLAGVYNEQFF
NA | NA | TRBJ1-1 | TRBV6-5 | TGTGCCAGCAGTATTATCGACAGGAGGAACACTGAAGCTTTCTTT | CASSIIDRRNTEAFF
once | NA | TRBJ2-6 | TRBV4-3 | TGCGCCAGCAGCAAGAAGGTAGACGTCACAAAGTCGGGCCAACGTCCGACTTTC | CASSKKVDVTKSGQRPTF